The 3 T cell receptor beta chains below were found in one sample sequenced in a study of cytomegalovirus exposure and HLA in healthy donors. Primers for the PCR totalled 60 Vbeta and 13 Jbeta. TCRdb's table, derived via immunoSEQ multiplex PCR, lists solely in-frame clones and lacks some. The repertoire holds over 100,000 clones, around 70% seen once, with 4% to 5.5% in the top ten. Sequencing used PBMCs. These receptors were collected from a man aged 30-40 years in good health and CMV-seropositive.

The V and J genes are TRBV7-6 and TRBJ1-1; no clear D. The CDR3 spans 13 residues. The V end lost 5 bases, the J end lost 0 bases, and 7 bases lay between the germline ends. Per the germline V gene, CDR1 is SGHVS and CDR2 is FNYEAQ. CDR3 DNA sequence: TGTGCCAGCAGCCCACAGATGAACACTGAAGCTTTCTTT. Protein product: CASSPQMNTEAFF.

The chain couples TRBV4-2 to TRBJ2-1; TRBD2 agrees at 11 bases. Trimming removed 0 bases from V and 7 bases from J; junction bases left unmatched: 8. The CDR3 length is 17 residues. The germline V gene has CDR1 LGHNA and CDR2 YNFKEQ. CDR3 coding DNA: TGTGCCAGCAGCCAAGATCACACTAGCGGGGGTTGGAATGAGCAGTTCTTC. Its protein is CASSQDHTSGGWNEQFF.

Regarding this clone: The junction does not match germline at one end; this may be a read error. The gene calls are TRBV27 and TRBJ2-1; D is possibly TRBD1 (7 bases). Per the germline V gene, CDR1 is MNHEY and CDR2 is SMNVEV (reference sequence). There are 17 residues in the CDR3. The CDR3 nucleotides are TGTGCCAGCAGTTTACCGCGGGACAGTAGCTCCTACAATGAGCGGTTCTTC. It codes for CASSLPRDSSSYNERFF.